This is a list of T cell receptor beta chains from one sample in a study of shared clonotypes between healthy human individuals. Sequencing used immunoSEQ multiplex PCR; TCRdb keeps in-frame clones, though not all of them. The table shows 2 million to 3 million clones, with around 90% occurring only once. Sequenced sample: naive CD4+ T cells sorted from blood. The receptors were gathered from a young man in good health. Both conserved end residues are part of each CDR3. Each record gives: D gene, J gene, V gene, CDR3 protein. The D gene is left open where the match is weak.

D gene: .; J gene: TRBJ1-1; V gene: TRBV28; CDR3 protein: CASSLVGAVEAFF
D gene: .; J gene: TRBJ1-4; V gene: TRBV19; CDR3 protein: CASTGARTNEKLFF
D gene: .; J gene: TRBJ2-1; V gene: TRBV11-3; CDR3 protein: CASSLDMYEQFF
D gene: .; J gene: TRBJ1-2; V gene: TRBV6-1; CDR3 protein: CASTVGGLTYYGYTF
D gene: .; J gene: TRBJ1-4; V gene: TRBV30; CDR3 protein: CAWSWAGGMQEKLFF
D gene: .; J gene: TRBJ2-3; V gene: TRBV15; CDR3 protein: CATSRDLQGGMNTDTQYF
D gene: TRBD2; J gene: TRBJ2-5; V gene: TRBV27; CDR3 protein: CASSFLAGLETQYF
D gene: TRBD1; J gene: TRBJ2-7; V gene: TRBV4-2; CDR3 protein: CASSQDRDRSVAYEQYF
D gene: TRBD1; J gene: TRBJ1-6; V gene: TRBV19; CDR3 protein: CASKGDSDNSPLHF
D gene: .; J gene: TRBJ2-7; V gene: TRBV5-1; CDR3 protein: CASSLLTRNEQYF